This TCR beta chain was obtained from a study of blood T cells in healthy people across ages. Regarding the study as a whole: A strong correlation between TCR beta diversity and naive T cell percentage was seen.

Regarding this clonotype: Antigen specificity is unknown.

All donors came from Russia, were Caucasian and healthy, and spanned ages roughly 6 to 100. Next came a second PCR, run for about 7 to 12 cycles, which used a sample-barcoded 5' primer along with a J-beta primer mix. Carrying 12 random nucleotides, a template-switch adaptor labeled each individual cDNA molecule. All samples yielded 2.5 million or more CDR3-containing paired-end reads. TCRdb fed the 5' RACE reads into MiXCR, producing one record per CDR3 protein. The repertoire consists of 1.6 million or so distinct CDR3 sequences, with roughly 32% occurring once and the leading ten covering over 9%. There are 14 residues in the CDR3. V was cut by 0 bases and J by 11 bases, with 14 bases left in between. CDR1 and CDR2 (germline): MGHDK, SYGVNS.

The V call is TRBV25-1, the J call TRBJ2-1; D perhaps matches TRBD1 (5 bases). The clonotype was recovered from a woman in her thirties in good health. The sequenced material came from blood. CDR3 sequence reads: CASSEYRQVDKQFF. CDR3 DNA: TGTGCCAGCAGTGAATATCGGCAGGTGGACAAGCAGTTCTTC.